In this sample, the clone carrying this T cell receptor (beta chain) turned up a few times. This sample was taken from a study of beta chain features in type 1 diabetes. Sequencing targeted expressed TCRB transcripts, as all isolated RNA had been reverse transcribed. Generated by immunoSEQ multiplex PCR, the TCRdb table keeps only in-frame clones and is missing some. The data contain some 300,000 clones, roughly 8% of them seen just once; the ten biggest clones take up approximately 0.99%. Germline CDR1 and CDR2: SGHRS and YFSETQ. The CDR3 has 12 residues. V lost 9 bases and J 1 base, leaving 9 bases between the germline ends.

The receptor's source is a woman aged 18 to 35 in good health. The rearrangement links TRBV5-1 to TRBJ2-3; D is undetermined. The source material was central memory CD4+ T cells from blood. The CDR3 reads CATSSGTDTQYF. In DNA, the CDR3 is TGCGCCACCTCATCTGGCACAGATACGCAGTATTTT.